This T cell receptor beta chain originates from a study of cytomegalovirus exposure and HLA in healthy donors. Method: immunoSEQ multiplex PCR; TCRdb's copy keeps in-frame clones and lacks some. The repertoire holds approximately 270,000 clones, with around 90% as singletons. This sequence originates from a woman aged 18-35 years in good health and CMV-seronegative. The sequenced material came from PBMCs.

The CDR3 nucleotides are TGTGCTAGTGGTTTTGGAGATTCACCCCTCCACTTT. This translates into CASGFGDSPLHF. The rearrangement uses TRBV12-5 and TRBJ1-6; D is ambiguous. Between the trimmed V and J ends, which lost 3 bases and 8 bases, there was a span of 5 bases. This CDR3 contains 12 residues. CDR1 and CDR2 from the germline V gene are LGHNT and FRNRAP.